The 23 T cell receptor beta chains reported below all come from one sample, sequenced in a study of CD8+CD57+ T cells in acquired aplastic anemia. According to the study, genomic DNA was the template for TCR beta VDJ and CDR3 profiling. TCRdb reprocessed the reads with MiXCR, giving one entry per CDR3 protein. The table records about 160,000 distinct CDR3 sequences, 45% to 55% of them present only once. Individuals selected for sequencing had exhibited CD8+CD57+ cell expansion on flow cytometry. Sequencing input: sorted CD4+, CD8+, or CD8+CD57+ T cells (not recorded which) from PBMCs. The origin of the receptors is a human donor with aplastic anemia.

The table lists this clonotype with a few counts. A much larger clonotype is one base distant, so this may be a read error. This sequence joins TRBV5-1 and TRBJ2-5; 12 bases are a match to TRBD2. There are 16 residues in the CDR3. The germline gives CDR1 SGHRS, CDR2 YFSETQ. The CDR3 region has the DNA TGCGCCGGCAGCCCCAGGACTAGCGGGATCGGGGAGACCCAGTACTTC. Its translation is CAGSPRTSGIGETQYF. The complete variable domain, with remaining parts taken from reference TRBV5-1 and TRBJ2-5, reads KAGVTQTPRYLIKTRGQQVTLSCSPISGHRSVSWYQQTPGQGLQFLFEYFSETQRNKGNFPGRFSGRQFSNSRSEMNVSTLELGDSALYLCAGSPRTSGIGETQYFGPGTRLLVL.

The genes are TRBV7-3 and TRBJ1-1; D uncertain. This CDR3 spans 13 amino acids. Germline CDR1 reads SGHTA; CDR2 reads FQGTGA. Deletions cut 8 bases from V and 1 base from J, with 11 bases between. CDR3 in DNA: TGTGCCAGCTGCGCACAACCGAACACTGAAGCTTTCTTT. Translated: CASCAQPNTEAFF.

This chain links TRBV20-1 with TRBJ2-1; 11 bases match TRBD2. From germline, CDR1 is DFQATT and CDR2 SNEGSKA (reference sequence). V dropped 3 bases and J dropped 7; count of bases not matched to a gene: 2. This CDR3 is 13 amino acids long. CDR3 in amino acids: CSARPSGRNEQFF. The CDR3 DNA reads TGCAGTGCTAGGCCTAGCGGGAGGAATGAGCAGTTCTTC.

V is TRBV19 and J is TRBJ2-5; TRBD1 is a possible D gene (6 bases). Trimming took off 3 bases at V and 5 bases at J, with 16 bases between the two ends. This CDR3 is 15 amino acids long. CDR1 and CDR2 (germline): LNHDA, SQIVND (reference sequence). The CDR3 sequence is CASSIGQYDGETQYF. The CDR3 bases are TGTGCCAGTAGTATTGGACAGTATGATGGGGAGACCCAGTACTTC.

This clonotype has a count of ten or more. The chain joins TRBV6-6 to TRBJ1-1; a possible D gene is TRBD1 (6 bases). Germline loops: CDR1 MNHNY, CDR2 SVGAGI (reference sequence). V lost 6 bases and J lost 4, with 15 bases in between. The CDR3 spans 14 residues. The CDR3 sequence is CASRVDRLGTEAFF. For the CDR3, the DNA is TGTGCCAGCAGGGTCGACAGGTTAGGCACTGAAGCTTTCTTT.

This clonotype was counted only a few times. This chain connects TRBV18 to TRBJ1-2; D gene unclear. Germline CDR1 reads KGHSH; CDR2 reads LQKENI. V was cut by 3 bases and J by 0 bases, with 5 bases left in between. There are 13 residues in the CDR3. The CDR3 DNA is TGTGCCAGCTCACCCACACCTAACTATGGCTACACCTTC. This gives the protein CASSPTPNYGYTF.

This clonotype showed up many times. V gene TRBV2 combines with J gene TRBJ1-4, with a tentative D call TRBD1 (5 bases). There are 14 residues in the CDR3. V shed 5 bases and J shed 8 bases, with 15 bases lying between them. The germline V gene has CDR1 SNHLY and CDR2 FYNNEI. In DNA, the CDR3 is TGTGCCAGCAGTCCCGGGGGAGGGATCGAAAAACTGTTTTTT. Translation: CASSPGGGIEKLFF. The variable domain in full, with the rest retrieved from reference TRBV2 and TRBJ1-4, is EPEVTQTPSHQVTQMGQEVILRCVPISNHLYFYWYRQILGQKVEFLVSFYNNEISEKSEIFDDQFSVERPDGSNFTLKIRSTKLEDSAMYFCASSPGGGIEKLFFGSGTQLSVL.

There are many counts of this clonotype. This rearrangement joins TRBV20-1 to TRBJ2-3, with D maybe TRBD2 (5 bases). Trimming removed 4 bases from V and 0 bases from J, with 8 bases in between. This CDR3 is built from 13 residues. Germline V CDR1 and CDR2: DFQATT, SNEGSKA (reference sequence). The DNA for the CDR3 is TGCAGTGCTACTGGCGGGAGCACAGATACGCAGTATTTT. Residues: CSATGGSTDTQYF.

V is TRBV2 and J is TRBJ2-7, with D uncertain. V lost 3 bases to trimming and J lost 3 bases, with 6 bases between them. Germline loops: CDR1 SNHLY, CDR2 FYNNEI. The CDR3 totals 12 residues. CDR3 DNA sequence: TGTGCCAGCAGTGATGTCCTCTACGAGCAGTACTTC. This encodes CASSDVLYEQYF.

This clonotype was counted once. This chain connects TRBV10-3 to TRBJ1-5; the D is unclear. CDR1 and CDR2 (germline): ENHRY, SYGVKD. The CDR3 is made up of 15 amino acids. Deletions cut 2 bases from V and 1 base from J, with 9 bases between. The CDR3, as DNA: TGTGCCATCAGTGAGAGGCAAGAGAGCAATCAGCCCCAGCATTTT. Encoded protein: CAISERQESNQPQHF.

In this sample, this clonotype turned up many times. This chain links TRBV9 with TRBJ2-1; 7 nucleotides line up with TRBD2. With 3 bases clipped from V and 4 bases from J, the junction kept 13 bases outside the gene matches. The CDR3 runs 17 residues. From germline, CDR1 is SGDLS and CDR2 YYNGEE. CDR3 sequence (DNA): TGTGCCAGCAGCGAATTAGCGAGCGGGAATCTATACAATGAGCAGTTCTTC. Protein product: CASSELASGNLYNEQFF.

J is TRBJ2-7 and V is TRBV2; D could derive from TRBD1 or TRBD2 (5 bases each). Trimming left V 5 bases short and J 3 bases short, with 14 bases between. This CDR3 comprises 14 residues. CDR1 and CDR2 from the germline V gene are SNHLY and FYNNEI. The CDR3 sequence is CASSPRDAFYEQYF. CDR3 DNA sequence: TGTGCCAGCAGTCCCCGGGACGCCTTCTACGAGCAGTACTTC. Drawing the rest from reference TRBV2 and TRBJ2-7, the complete variable domain is EPEVTQTPSHQVTQMGQEVILRCVPISNHLYFYWYRQILGQKVEFLVSFYNNEISEKSEIFDDQFSVERPDGSNFTLKIRSTKLEDSAMYFCASSPRDAFYEQYFGPGTRLTVT.

The genes are TRBV30 and TRBJ1-5; D ambiguous. Trimming pared 3 bases from V and 4 bases from J, leaving 10 bases between. This CDR3 is 13 amino acids long. Germline values: CDR1 GTSNPN, CDR2 SVGIG (reference sequence). CDR3 amino acids: CAWRGEENQPQHF. The CDR3 DNA sequence: TGTGCCTGGAGGGGAGAGGAGAATCAGCCCCAGCATTTT.

The J gene is TRBJ1-2, the V gene TRBV19; TRBD1 matches 8 bases. Germline CDR1 and CDR2: LNHDA and SQIVND (reference sequence). The V segment lost 5 bases and the J segment 4 bases; nucleotides outside the gene matches: 6. CDR3 length equals 14 residues. Written as DNA, the CDR3 is TGTGCCAGTAGTCCCGGGACAGGAGCCTATGGCTACACCTTC. Protein product: CASSPGTGAYGYTF.

J is TRBJ2-7 and V is TRBV5-1; TRBD1 matches at 7 bases. V dropped 6 bases and J dropped 6; count of bases not matched to a gene: 0. The CDR3 runs to 10 residues. Germline assignment: CDR1 SGHRS and CDR2 YFSETQ. CDR3 nucleotides: TGCGCCAGCACAGGGGGCGAGCAGTACTTC. It translates to CASTGGEQYF.

This clonotype was seen once. The chain couples TRBV3-1 to TRBJ2-3, with 10 positions matching TRBD2. The V segment lost 5 bases and the J segment 3 bases; nucleotides outside the gene matches: 5. Germline CDR1 and CDR2: LGHDT and YNNKEL (reference sequence). The CDR3 runs 15 residues. In DNA form, the CDR3 reads TGTGCCAGCAGCTCTAGCGGGAGTCGGACAGATACGCAGTATTTT. Translating it yields CASSSSGSRTDTQYF.

This clonotype was found many times. The rearrangement links TRBV6-2 or TRBV6-3 to TRBJ2-5; the D is unclear. The ends were cut back, 6 bases at V and 5 bases at J, with 16 bases in the middle. The CDR3 has 14 amino acids. Per germline, CDR1 MNHEY and CDR2 SVGEGT. CDR3 in amino acids: CASRISGARETQYF. The DNA of the CDR3 is TGTGCCAGCAGAATATCCGGCGCCCGGGAGACCCAGTACTTC.

This chain joins TRBV15 and TRBJ2-7; a weak D match, TRBD2 (7 bases). Trimming removed 5 bases at V and 1 base at J, with 12 bases between. CDR1 LNHNV and CDR2 YYDKDF come from the germline V gene (reference sequence). The CDR3 spans 14 residues. The CDR3 loop is CATSERDTSYEQYF. CDR3 sequence (DNA): TGTGCCACCAGCGAGCGGGACACTTCCTACGAGCAGTACTTC.

This sequence joins TRBV2 and TRBJ2-7; weak D call: TRBD2 (6 bases). This CDR3 is 15 amino acids long. The V gene's germline CDR1 is SNHLY and CDR2 FYNNEI. V gave up 5 bases and J gave up 4 bases, with 18 bases separating them. CDR3 protein: CASSYSGGVGYEQYF. The CDR3, as DNA: TGTGCCAGCAGTTACTCTGGAGGGGTTGGTTACGAGCAGTACTTC.

This clonotype has just one count. J is TRBJ2-3 and V is TRBV20-1, with TRBD2 identical over 9 bases. After removal of 5 bases from V and 1 base from J, the junction contained 4 bases not matched to a gene. CDR1 and CDR2 from the germline V gene are DFQATT and SNEGSKA (reference sequence). This CDR3 comprises 14 residues. The DNA for the CDR3 is TGCAGTGCTTGGACTAGCGTGGGCACAGATACGCAGTATTTT. Translation: CSAWTSVGTDTQYF.

V gene TRBV24-1 combines with J gene TRBJ1-1; a weak D match, TRBD1 (5 bases). Germline values: CDR1 KGHDR, CDR2 SFDVKD. V was trimmed by 4 bases and J by 7 bases, leaving 9 bases between them. The CDR3 consists of 12 residues. CDR3 amino acids: CATSEPGFEAFF. For the CDR3, the DNA is TGTGCCACCAGTGAGCCAGGGTTTGAAGCTTTCTTT.

The chain couples TRBV27 to TRBJ1-1; weak D call: TRBD1 (6 bases). The CDR3 contains 14 residues. Germline CDR1 is MNHEY and CDR2 is SMNVEV (reference sequence). V dropped 6 bases and J dropped 10 bases, with 21 bases sitting between them. The CDR3 protein is CASSRAQGKEGAFF. CDR3 DNA: TGTGCCAGCAGCAGAGCACAGGGTAAAGAGGGAGCTTTCTTT.

V usage is TRBV7-2 and J usage is TRBJ2-5, with 7 nucleotides matching TRBD2. This CDR3 contains 13 residues. The junction had 8 bases not matched to a gene; V was cut back by 6 bases and J by 7 bases. CDR1 SGHTA and CDR2 FQGNSA come from the germline V gene. The CDR3, as DNA: TGTGCCAGCAGTGGACGAGCGGGACTGACCCAGTACTTC. It encodes CASSGRAGLTQYF. Full variable domain (outside the CDR3, taken from reference TRBV7-2 and TRBJ2-5): GAGVSQSPSNKVTEKGKDVELRCDPISGHTALYWYRQSLGQGLEFLIYFQGNSAPDKSGLPSDRFSAERTGGSVSTLTIQRTQQEDSAVYLCASSGRAGLTQYFGPGTRLLVL.